The 19 T cell receptor beta chains given below trace back to one sample, sequenced in a study of T cells in Graves' hyperthyroidism and ophthalmopathy. The CDR3 regions of TCR beta were amplified from RNA transcripts. The study used the HTBI primer set for a first-round RT-PCR of the TCR CDR3. Via MiXCR, TCRdb re-called the multiplex PCR reads, giving one row per CDR3 protein. Of 500,000 to 600,000 distinct CDR3 sequences listed, around 20% are singletons. Sequences were obtained from blood. The source is a man aged 40-55 years with Graves' ophthalmopathy.

This clonotype was picked up a small number of times. The V call is TRBV20-1, the J call TRBJ2-3; 8 positions match TRBD2. V was clipped by 2 bases and J by 3 bases; unmatched bases: 10. This CDR3 has 16 residues. Per the germline V gene, CDR1 is DFQATT and CDR2 is SNEGSKA (reference sequence). The CDR3 coding sequence is TGCAGTGCTAGACCCGCGGGAGGTAGCCGAACAGATACGCAGTATTTT. This sequence encodes CSARPAGGSRTDTQYF.

This clonotype showed up many times. V is TRBV12-3 or TRBV12-4 and J is TRBJ1-1, with 8 bases fitting TRBD1. CDR3 length: 12 amino acids. The junction had 7 bases not matched to a gene; V was cut back by 5 bases and J by 11 bases. CDR3 in amino acids: CASSQTGVYAFF. The CDR3, as DNA: TGTGCCAGCAGTCAGACAGGGGTCTATGCTTTCTTT.

Comments on this clonotype: The junction does not match germline at one end; this may be a read error. The chain joins TRBV15 to TRBJ2-3; 8 positions agree with TRBD1. The CDR3 sequence is 18 residues long. Germline V gene lookup returns CDR1 LNHNV and CDR2 YYDKDF (reference sequence). For the CDR3, the DNA is TGTGCCACCGGCAGAGACCCTATCGGGACAGGAGCCACAGATACGCAGTATTTT. Amino acids: CATGRDPIGTGATDTQYF.

The chain recombines TRBV19 with TRBJ2-1, with TRBD2 identical over 9 bases. CDR1 is LNHDA, CDR2 SQIVND, per germline (reference sequence). The junction had 13 bases not matched to a gene; V was cut back by 6 bases and J by 7 bases. The CDR3 spans 16 residues. In DNA form, the CDR3 reads TGTGCCAGTAGATACGATCCAGCGGGGGGACGTAATGAGCAGTTCTTC. As protein: CASRYDPAGGRNEQFF.

This clonotype was observed a handful of times. The chain links TRBV11-2 to TRBJ2-2; no firm D call. V was pared by 4 bases and J by 0 bases, with 12 bases between. The CDR3 length is 16 residues. Per the germline V gene, CDR1 is SGHAT and CDR2 is FQNNGV. Here the CDR3 DNA reads TGTGCCAGCAGCTCTTATAGTATGACGAACACCGGGGAGCTGTTTTTT. Protein product: CASSSYSMTNTGELFF. Supplemented by reference TRBV11-2 and TRBJ2-2, the full variable domain reads EAGVAQSPRYKIIEKRQSVAFWCNPISGHATLYWYQQILGQGPKLLIQFQNNGVVDDSQLPKDRFSAERLKGVDSTLKIQPAKLEDSAVYLCASSSYSMTNTGELFFGEGSRLTVL.

Turning to this clonotype: The conserved final phenylalanine or tryptophan is absent from the CDR3, which likely points to a read error. V usage is TRBV6-5 and J usage is TRBJ1-1; D not certain. CDR1 is MNHEY, CDR2 SVGAGI, per germline. V was clipped by 0 bases and J by 1 base, with 12 bases between them. The length of the CDR3 is 16 residues. The CDR3 reads CASSYSYGEGNTEAFL. As DNA, the CDR3 is TGTGCCAGCAGTTACTCGTACGGGGAGGGGAACACTGAAGCTTTCCTT.

This clonotype was seen at least ten times. This sequence joins TRBV11-2 and TRBJ1-2; 7 nucleotides line up with TRBD1. From germline, CDR1 is SGHAT and CDR2 FQNNGV. The trim removed 4 bases at V and 8 bases at J, leaving 19 bases unmatched. CDR3 length: 17 amino acids. CDR3 sequence: CASSSTRTGQLTRGYTF. The CDR3 DNA follows: TGTGCCAGCAGCTCGACCCGGACAGGTCAATTGACGCGAGGCTACACCTTC.

The CDR3 nucleotides are TGTGCCAGCAGCCCATGGAGGCCTTCCTATAATTCACCCCTCCACTTT. The encoded protein is CASSPWRPSYNSPLHF. The J gene is TRBJ1-6, the V gene TRBV3-1, with no clear D. The V gene's germline CDR1 is LGHDT and CDR2 YNNKEL (reference sequence). V dropped 4 bases and J dropped 1 base, with 11 bases sitting between them. The CDR3 sequence is 16 residues long.

The table lists this clonotype with many counts. The chain has TRBV2 and TRBJ2-3, with D possibly TRBD2 on 5 matching bases. In germline, CDR1 is SNHLY, CDR2 FYNNEI. Trimming took off 8 bases at V and 0 bases at J, with 9 bases between the two ends. The CDR3 is 13 residues long. This CDR3 is CASGGYSTDTQYF. As DNA, the CDR3 is TGTGCCAGCGGCGGGTATAGCACAGATACGCAGTATTTT.

This clonotype was found a few times. The chain has TRBV18 and TRBJ2-7; 7 bases align to TRBD1. V was clipped by 4 bases and J by 2 bases; unmatched bases: 5. This CDR3 has 14 amino acids. The germline CDR1 and CDR2 sequences are KGHSH and LQKENI. The CDR3 coding sequence is TGTGCCAGCTCACTACAGGGGATACCCTACGAGCAGTACTTC. Translation: CASSLQGIPYEQYF.

This clonotype has a count of ten or more. The CDR3 nucleotides are TGTGCCAGCAGCCTTTCCCTACCCATGAACACTGAAGCTTTCTTT. This sequence encodes CASSLSLPMNTEAFF. V usage is TRBV3-1 and J usage is TRBJ1-1, with unresolved D. CDR3 size: 15 residues. The germline V gene has CDR1 LGHDT and CDR2 YNNKEL (reference sequence). V lost 4 bases, J lost 0 bases, and 12 bases lay in between.

The chain carries TRBV9 and TRBJ1-6; TRBD1 is a possible D gene (5 bases). CDR1 and CDR2 from the germline V gene are SGDLS and YYNGEE. This CDR3 region has 14 residues. The germline V and J ends were trimmed by 3 bases and 4 bases, with 8 bases remaining between them. CDR3 in DNA: TGTGCCAGCAGCGCCGGGGGTTATAATTCACCCCTCCACTTT. It codes for CASSAGGYNSPLHF.

This clonotype was recorded many times. The chain couples TRBV7-2 to TRBJ2-7; the match to TRBD2 covers 14 bases. The CDR3 contains 18 residues. V shed 3 bases and J 3 bases; nucleotides not matched to a gene: 10. From germline, CDR1 is SGHTA and CDR2 FQGNSA. The CDR3 DNA follows: TGTGCCAGCAGCTTTAAGCTATGGACTAGCGGGAGGTTCTACGAGCAGTACTTC. It translates to CASSFKLWTSGRFYEQYF.

This clonotype was recorded many times. The chain links TRBV30 to TRBJ1-2, with D possibly matching TRBD1 (6 bases). V shed 2 bases and J shed 7 bases, with 20 bases lying between them. Germline V gene sequence: CDR1 GTSNPN, CDR2 SVGIG (reference sequence). CDR3 size: 15 residues. The CDR3 coding sequence is TGTGCCTGGAGTCTTACTCAGGGGAGCTCGGCTGGCTACACCTTC. It yields the protein CAWSLTQGSSAGYTF.

Of note for this clonotype: This may stem from a read error, because a much larger clone lies one nucleotide away. The rearrangement links TRBV20-1 to TRBJ2-7, with a possible D match to TRBD1 (6 bases). V was clipped by 6 bases and J by 5 bases, with 14 bases between them. Germline lookup yields CDR1 DFQATT and CDR2 SNEGSKA (reference sequence). This CDR3 has 12 residues. For the CDR3, the DNA is TGCAGTGCCCCGGACAGCGCCCACGAGCAGTACTTC. It encodes CSAPDSAHEQYF.

This clonotype was counted a few times. The chain links TRBV11-3 to TRBJ2-1; TRBD2 agrees at 8 bases. V lost 5 bases to trimming and J lost 5 bases; unmatched junction nucleotides: 8. Germline loops: CDR1 SGHNT, CDR2 YENEEA. The CDR3 has 15 amino acids. CDR3 nucleotides: TGTGCCAGCAGCCTCCGGGGGGGAATGGACAATGAGCAGTTCTTC. The encoded protein is CASSLRGGMDNEQFF.

The J gene is TRBJ2-2, the V gene TRBV18; TRBD1 agrees at 11 bases. The CDR3 extends over 16 amino acids. CDR1 and CDR2 (germline): KGHSH, LQKENI. The V and J ends lost 6 bases and 4 bases, in that order; junction bases with no gene match: 7. The CDR3 loop is CASSGWTGGTTGELFF. The DNA of the CDR3 is TGTGCCAGCTCGGGTTGGACAGGGGGCACCACCGGGGAGCTGTTTTTT. The full variable domain, its missing parts supplied by reference TRBV18 and TRBJ2-2, is NAGVMQNPRHLVRRRGQEARLRCSPMKGHSHVYWYRQLPEEGLKFMVYLQKENIIDESGMPKERFSAEFPKEGPSILRIQQVVRGDSAAYFCASSGWTGGTTGELFFGEGSRLTVL.

This clonotype was recorded a few times. The rearrangement links TRBV5-1 to TRBJ2-1; 7 bases are a match to TRBD2. Germline values: CDR1 SGHRS, CDR2 YFSETQ. CDR3 length equals 14 residues. V dropped 4 bases and J dropped 8; count of bases not matched to a gene: 9. Here the CDR3 DNA reads TGCGCCAGCAGCCCGCGGGAGTTGGGGGATGAGCAGTTCTTC. Translated, it gives CASSPRELGDEQFF.

There are many counts of this clonotype. The chain has TRBV12-3 or TRBV12-4 and TRBJ1-1; D remains unclear. The CDR3 consists of 14 residues. Trimming left V 2 bases short and J 2 bases short, with 9 bases between. As DNA, the CDR3 is TGTGCCAGCAGTTTAAAGGCCCAAAACACTGAAGCTTTCTTT. Its protein is CASSLKAQNTEAFF.